The present entry profiles one T cell receptor (beta chain) with its context. These data originate in a study of beta chain features in type 1 diabetes. The entirety of the isolated RNA underwent reverse transcription, so expressed TCRB transcripts were sequenced. Profiling relied on immunoSEQ multiplex PCR, and the TCRdb table lists in-frame clones only, not all of them. The table lists hundreds of thousands of clones, roughly 30% of them singletons, with around 0.065% in the top ten. Germline V gene sequence: CDR1 SGHTA, CDR2 FQGNSA. Between the trimmed V and J ends, which lost 1 base and 10 bases, there was a span of 7 bases. CDR3 length equals 11 residues.

This rearrangement joins TRBV7-2 to TRBJ2-5; D is unresolved. This TCR came from a young man in good health. Sequences were obtained from naive CD4+ T cells from blood. For the CDR3, the DNA is TGTGCCAGCAGCTTAGGTTTGATCCAGTACTTC. Translation: CASSLGLIQYF.